A single sample is the source of the 7 T cell receptor beta chains below, sequenced in a study of cytomegalovirus exposure and HLA in healthy donors. 60 Vbeta and 13 Jbeta primers were used in PCR. The assay was immunoSEQ multiplex PCR, and TCRdb's table has in-frame clones only and misses some. Seen here are about 170,000 clones, roughly 80% observed once, and the top ten hold over 2%. The specimen was PBMCs. These receptors all come from a male donor in good health and CMV-seronegative.

The chain joins TRBV18 to TRBJ1-1; D might be TRBD1 (5 bases). The length of the CDR3 is 15 residues. Germline loops: CDR1 KGHSH, CDR2 LQKENI. Between the trimmed V and J ends, which lost 4 bases and 0 bases, there was a span of 12 bases. CDR3 in DNA: TGTGCCAGCTCACGCCAGGGAACCATGAACACTGAAGCTTTCTTT. This translates into CASSRQGTMNTEAFF.

For the CDR3, the DNA is TGTGCCAGCAGCTTGGGAGCGGTACACTACGAGCAGTACTTC. Its protein is CASSLGAVHYEQYF. The chain recombines TRBV5-4 with TRBJ2-7; D possibly corresponds to TRBD2 (5 bases). Trimming removed 0 bases at V and 3 bases at J, with 10 bases between. The CDR3 extends over 14 amino acids. Germline CDR1 and CDR2: SGHNT and YYREEE (reference sequence).

V usage is TRBV21-1 and J usage is TRBJ2-5; no check of the table's D call, TRBD1, against the DNA was made. TRBV21-1 is a listed pseudogene. This CDR3 comprises 16 residues. In DNA form, the CDR3 reads TGTGCCAGCAGCAAGGGAAGGGGGTGGGCATCAAAGACCCAGTACTTC. Protein sequence: CASSKGRGWASKTQYF.

This sequence joins TRBV15 and TRBJ1-2, with 8 bases lining up with TRBD1. The germline gives CDR1 LNHNV, CDR2 YYDKDF (reference sequence). Germline trimming cut 0 bases from V and 6 bases from J; bases unmatched to any gene: 6. CDR3 length: 15 amino acids. The CDR3 sequence: CATSRDKAGGDGYTF. Written as DNA, the CDR3 is TGTGCCACCAGCAGAGATAAGGCAGGGGGCGATGGCTACACCTTC.

CDR3 in amino acids: CASSDARDFNSPLHF. CDR3 coding DNA: TGTGCCAGCAGTGATGCCAGGGATTTTAATTCACCCCTCCACTTT. The J gene is TRBJ1-6, the V gene TRBV2; a possible D gene is TRBD1 (5 bases). The CDR3 totals 15 residues. Germline V gene sequence: CDR1 SNHLY, CDR2 FYNNEI. Between the trimmed V and J ends, which lost 3 bases and 6 bases, there was a span of 12 bases.

This clone was counted a few times. This chain links TRBV6-1 with TRBJ2-7, with 7 bases identical to TRBD1. Per the germline V gene, CDR1 is MNHNS and CDR2 is SASEGT. Unmatched junction bases numbered 3, after V lost 1 base and J lost 3 bases. CDR3 length: 14 residues. For the CDR3, the DNA is TGTGCCAGCAGTGAAGTTGGGACAGTCTACGAGCAGTACTTC. This gives the protein CASSEVGTVYEQYF.

This clone appeared a few times. The chain links TRBV11-2 to TRBJ1-1; D uncertain. CDR1 is SGHAT, CDR2 FQNNGV, per germline. Trimming took 5 bases from V and 7 from J, leaving 8 bases between them. CDR3 length equals 11 residues. CDR3 protein: CASSRVLEAFF. CDR3 coding DNA: TGTGCCAGCAGCCGTGTTCTTGAAGCTTTCTTT.